The entry below describes one T cell receptor (delta chain). TCRdb reanalyzed the reads using CATT. The sample shows about 16,000 delta-chain clones, around 7% of them seen only once. The record originates from a study of gamma-delta chains in newborns, infants, children. About the research overall: Microbial exposure reportedly drives polyclonal innate γδ T cell expansion after birth.

From germline, CDR1 is GEAIGNYY and CDR2 EKD. After removal of 5 bases from V and 0 bases from J, the junction contained 6 bases not matched to a gene. CDR3 length: 17 residues. This receptor was obtained from a child who was a newborn, infant or young child, either healthy, febrile or measles-vaccinated (not recorded which). The sample comprised blood. This chain connects TRDV2 to TRDJ2; 12 nucleotides agree with TRDD3. The CDR3 DNA reads TGTGCCTGTGCCCTGGGGGATACGCCCTCTTTGACAGCACAACTCTTCTTT. Residues: CACALGDTPSLTAQLFF.